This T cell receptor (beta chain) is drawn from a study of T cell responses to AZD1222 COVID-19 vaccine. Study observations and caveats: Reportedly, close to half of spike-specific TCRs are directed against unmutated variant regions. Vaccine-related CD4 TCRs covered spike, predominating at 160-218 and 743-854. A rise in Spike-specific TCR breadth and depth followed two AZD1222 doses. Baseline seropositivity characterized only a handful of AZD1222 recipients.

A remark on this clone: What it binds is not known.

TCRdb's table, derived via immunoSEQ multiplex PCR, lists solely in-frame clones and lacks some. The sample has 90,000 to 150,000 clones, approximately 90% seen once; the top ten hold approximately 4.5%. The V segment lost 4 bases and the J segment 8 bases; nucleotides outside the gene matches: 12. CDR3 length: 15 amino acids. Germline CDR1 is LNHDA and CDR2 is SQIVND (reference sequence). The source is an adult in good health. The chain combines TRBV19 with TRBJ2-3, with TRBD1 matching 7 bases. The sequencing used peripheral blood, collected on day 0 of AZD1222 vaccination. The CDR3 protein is CASSNPYRGRGTQYF. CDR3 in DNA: TGTGCCAGTAGTAACCCCTACAGGGGCCGCGGTACGCAGTATTTT.